The following is a T cell receptor (beta chain) sequence with its context. A much larger clone sits a single nucleotide away, making a read error possible. TCR beta CDR3 sequences were amplified from RNA transcripts. The HTBI primer set drove a first-round RT-PCR of the TCR CDR3. TCRdb re-analysed the multiplex PCR reads in MiXCR, keeping a single row per CDR3 protein. Of around 300,000 distinct CDR3 sequences listed, roughly an eighth were seen once; the top ten hold 7.9%. The data originate from a study of T cells in Graves' hyperthyroidism and ophthalmopathy. This CDR3 contains 14 residues. Germline CDR1 LNHDA, CDR2 SQIVND (reference sequence).

The sequence was obtained from a woman aged 40 to 49 with Graves' hyperthyroidism. V and J are TRBV19 and TRBJ2-1, with D maybe TRBD1 (9 bases). Sequencing was done on a sample of blood. The CDR3 spells CAGSGTGMYNEQFF. CDR3 bases: TGTGCCGGTAGCGGGACAGGGATGTACAATGAGCAGTTCTTC.